This T cell receptor beta chain is drawn from a study of blood T cell repertoires in COVID-19. Study overall: Whether acute or convalescent, the COVID-19 samples came from the United States, Italy and Spain.

Under the authors' procedure: Quantification of nucleated cells was approximated via reference gene primer amplification. The assay was immunoSEQ multiplex PCR, and TCRdb's table has in-frame clones only and misses some. V, J and clone size were drawn from that table, and D and trimming were deduced from the DNA. The data hold 240,000 or so clones, with roughly four fifths observed a single time. The germline gives CDR1 SEHNR, CDR2 FQNEAQ (reference sequence). Between the trimmed V and J ends, which lost 7 bases and 9 bases, there was a span of 19 bases. This CDR3 comprises 14 residues. Sequencing was done on a sample of peripheral blood. This TCR came from a woman in her sixties with active or convalescent COVID-19. The V call is TRBV7-9, the J call TRBJ2-4; D is perhaps TRBD1 (5 bases). The chain's CDR3 is CASTNRGRVGIQYF. The CDR3 DNA reads TGTGCCAGCACCAATAGAGGCAGGGTTGGCATTCAGTACTTC.